This T cell receptor beta chain comes out of a study of blood T cell repertoires in COVID-19. Overall study: Some COVID-19 samples were acute and others convalescent; all came from the United States, Italy and Spain. From T cells, B-cell-depleted T cells, or PBMCs came the material, which was cDNA or gDNA.

As handled by the study authors: Amplification with reference gene primers provided the estimates of nucleated cell counts. Assay: immunoSEQ multiplex PCR; the TCRdb copy retains only in-frame clones and omits some. D and trimming were read from the DNA, whereas the V and J calls and clone size are those reported in that table. The data contain 150,000 to 200,000 clones, approximately 80% of them singletons. Recruited during active infection, patients (from Seattle) were subsequently followed longitudinally. This CDR3 region has 12 residues. Trimming took 8 bases from V and 0 from J, leaving 8 bases between them. CDR1 is MNHEY, CDR2 SVGAGI, per germline.

The chain uses TRBV6-5 and TRBJ2-7; D not certain. The specimen was peripheral blood. This clonotype was obtained from an elderly woman with COVID-19, enrolled during active disease. The CDR3 coding sequence is TGTGCCAGCCGTAGCACCTCCTACGAGCAGTACTTC. Its translation: CASRSTSYEQYF.